This T cell receptor beta chain was profiled in a study of T cells in localized non-small cell lung cancer. Study-wide points: Higher blood T cell density went with longer overall survival.

Trimming at V came to 7 bases and at J to 1 base, leaving 3 bases not matched to a gene. The CDR3 has 15 amino acids. CDR1 is SGHTA, CDR2 FQGTGA, per germline. Sequenced by immunoSEQ multiplex PCR; TCRdb stores in-frame clones only, minus some. The sample lists about 54,000 clones; approximately 80% were seen once. About this clone itself: Its antigen is unknown.

The V call is TRBV7-3, the J call TRBJ2-1, with 11 bases fitting TRBD2. The sequence was obtained from a female donor older than 55 with stage II squamous cell lung carcinoma. The material sequenced was peripheral blood, taken before any cancer treatment. DNA for the CDR3: TGTGCCAGCACCGGGACTAGCGGATCCTACAATGAGCAGTTCTTC. Its translation: CASTGTSGSYNEQFF.